This T cell receptor (beta chain) was observed in a study of cytomegalovirus exposure and HLA in healthy donors. The table came from immunoSEQ multiplex PCR; TCRdb's copy has only in-frame clones and leaves some out. The sample has 200,000 to 300,000 clones; roughly 89% are singletons. This CDR3 region has 14 residues. Germline V lookup: CDR1 MGHRA, CDR2 YSYEKL. The ends lost 4 bases at V and 0 bases at J; junction bases unmatched: 2. The chain links TRBV4-1 to TRBJ1-2; 7 bases align to TRBD1. Sequenced sample: PBMCs. This receptor was identified in a man aged 18 to 30 in good health and CMV-seronegative. In nucleotides, the CDR3 is TGCGCCAGCAGCCCAGGACAGGCTAACTATGGCTACACCTTC. Encoded protein: CASSPGQANYGYTF.